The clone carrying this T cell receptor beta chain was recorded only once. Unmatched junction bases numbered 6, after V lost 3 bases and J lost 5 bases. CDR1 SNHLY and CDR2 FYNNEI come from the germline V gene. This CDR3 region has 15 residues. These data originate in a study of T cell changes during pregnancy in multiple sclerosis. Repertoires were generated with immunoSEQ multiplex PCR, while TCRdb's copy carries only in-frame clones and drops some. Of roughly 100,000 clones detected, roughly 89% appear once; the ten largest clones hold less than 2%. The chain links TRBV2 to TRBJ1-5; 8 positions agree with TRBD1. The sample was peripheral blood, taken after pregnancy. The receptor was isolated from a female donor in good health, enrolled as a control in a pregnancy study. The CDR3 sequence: CASSEGEQGDQPQHF. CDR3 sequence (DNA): TGTGCCAGCAGTGAGGGAGAACAGGGGGATCAGCCCCAGCATTTT.